Given below is one T cell receptor (beta chain) in context. Antigen: not known. This sample was included in a study of cytomegalovirus exposure and HLA in healthy donors. General study points: Donors were assumed by presence/absence analyses to have roughly uniform sequencing depth.

Primers: 60 Vbeta forward and 13 Jbeta reverse. Method: immunoSEQ multiplex PCR; TCRdb's copy keeps in-frame clones and lacks some. Of about 120,000 clones listed, 55% to 65% are singletons. Losses at the gene ends were 4 bases for V and 2 bases for J; bases not matched to a gene: 5. CDR3 size: 17 residues. Germline lookup yields CDR1 SGHNT and CDR2 YYREEE (reference sequence). The sequence was collected from a man aged 40-49 years in good health and CMV-seropositive. The chain uses TRBV5-4 and TRBJ2-1; TRBD2 aligns across 14 bases. The sequencing sample was made of PBMCs. This chain's CDR3 is CASSRGLAGVTYNEQFF. The CDR3 coding sequence is TGTGCCAGCAGCAGGGGACTAGCGGGAGTGACCTACAATGAGCAGTTCTTC. Complete variable domain (other parts from reference TRBV5-4 and TRBJ2-1): ETGVTQSPTHLIKTRGQQVTLRCSSQSGHNTVSWYQQALGQGPQFIFQYYREEENGRGNFPPRFSGLQFPNYSSELNVNALELDDSALYLCASSRGLAGVTYNEQFFGPGTRLTVL.